This TCR beta chain was observed in a study of blood T cell repertoires in COVID-19. Clones were read by immunoSEQ multiplex PCR, and TCRdb kept only the in-frame ones, dropping some. The top ten clones hold approximately 4% of a sample with approximately 34,000 clones, roughly nine tenths of them seen once. A single count supports this clone. Germline lookup yields CDR1 SGHNT and CDR2 YENEEA. There are 15 residues in the CDR3. V lost 5 bases and J lost 0, with 13 bases in between. Sequences were obtained from peripheral blood. This receptor was obtained from a man aged 55 to 69 with acute or convalescent COVID-19. The V and J genes are TRBV11-3 and TRBJ1-1, with D perhaps TRBD1 (5 bases). In DNA, the CDR3 is TGTGCCAGCAGCAACCAGACAGACCTGAACACTGAAGCTTTCTTT. Translated: CASSNQTDLNTEAFF.